Given below is one T cell receptor (beta chain) in context. Antigen: not known. The data are from a study of OX40 agonist ivuxolimab in advanced cancers. Using immunoSEQ multiplex PCR, the repertoire was profiled, and TCRdb retains in-frame clones only, with some absent. This table holds around 76,000 clones, about 85% found once. Study-level points and caveats: Among the lowest peripheral clonal expansion occurred in 0.1-3.0 mg/kg partial responders. Within 6 weeks, CD4+ and CD8+ blood T cells expanded clonally at 0.1 to 3.0 mg/kg.

The investigators sampled blood at baseline, at cycle 4 day 1, and at cycle 7 day 1. From germline, CDR1 is SGHNT and CDR2 YYREEE (reference sequence). CDR3 size: 18 residues. Trimming took 0 bases from V and 4 from J, leaving 22 bases between them. This TCR was recovered from an adult with an advanced solid tumor such as melanoma, head and neck, liver or kidney cancer. The material was CD4+ or CD8+ T cells sorted from blood, obtained in a trial of the OX40 agonist ivuxolimab. V gene TRBV5-4 combines with J gene TRBJ1-2; D possibly corresponds to TRBD1 (5 bases). CDR3 nucleotide sequence: TGTGCCAGCAGCTTGGGGGAGGGCAGGGAACAGTTAATCTATGGCTACACCTTC. Protein product: CASSLGEGREQLIYGYTF.